This TCR beta chain was found in a study of T cell responses to AZD1222 COVID-19 vaccine. Comment on this clone: Antigen: not known.

Repertoires were generated with immunoSEQ multiplex PCR, while TCRdb's copy carries only in-frame clones and drops some. The data hold 70,000 to 95,000 clones, with roughly 86% observed a single time. General study points: The donor cohort was predominantly white British with a female majority, and clonal diversity may have been underestimated. Reports say nearly half of spike-specific TCRs go after unmutated variant regions. Two AZD1222 doses significantly raised spike-specific TCR breadth and depth over controls.

The CDR3 extends over 16 amino acids. V lost 0 bases, J lost 0 bases, and 9 bases lay in between. From germline, CDR1 is LGHNT and CDR2 FRNRAP. The clonotype was recovered from an adult who received the AZD1222 COVID-19 vaccine. The chain is built from TRBV12-5 and TRBJ1-3, with D hard to call. The specimen was peripheral blood, collected 28 days after the second AZD1222 dose. The CDR3 spells CASGLVLAGSGNTIYF. The CDR3 nucleotides are TGTGCTAGTGGTTTGGTATTGGCCGGCTCTGGAAACACCATATATTTT.